Presented here are 2 T cell receptor beta chains from one specimen sequenced in a study of T cell responses to AZD1222 COVID-19 vaccine. Only in-frame clones appear in the TCRdb table, and some are missing; sequencing was by immunoSEQ multiplex PCR. This table holds about 140,000 clones, more than 85% found once. Sequencing used peripheral blood, obtained on day 0 of AZD1222 vaccination. These receptors all come from an adult in good health.

V and J are TRBV12-3 or TRBV12-4 and TRBJ1-1; D call uncertain. With 3 bases removed from V and 3 bases from J, the gap between germline ends came to 8 bases. CDR3 length equals 13 residues. The CDR3 loop is CASSFGQHTEAFF. As DNA, the CDR3 is TGTGCCAGCAGTTTTGGGCAGCACACTGAAGCTTTCTTT.

The chain recombines TRBV28 with TRBJ1-4; D may be TRBD1 (5 bases). The CDR3 extends over 12 amino acids. Germline V lookup: CDR1 MDHEN, CDR2 SYDVKM. Between the trimmed V and J ends, which lost 7 bases and 6 bases, there was a span of 9 bases. CDR3 bases: TGTGCCAGCACCCGGGACTATGAAAAACTGTTTTTT. It translates to CASTRDYEKLFF.